Listed here are 25 T cell receptor beta chains from one sample, sequenced in a study of T cell responses to AZD1222 COVID-19 vaccine. The assay was immunoSEQ multiplex PCR, and TCRdb's table has in-frame clones only and misses some. The profile shows 100,000 to 150,000 clones, roughly 90% of them singletons. Source: peripheral blood, taken on day 0 of MenACWY control vaccination. The receptors come from an adult in good health.

This clone was seen a single time. V gene TRBV18 combines with J gene TRBJ2-7, with D perhaps being TRBD1 or TRBD2 (6 bases each). The germline gives CDR1 KGHSH, CDR2 LQKENI. Trimming took 5 bases from V and 4 from J, leaving 21 bases between them. The CDR3 contains 16 residues. For the CDR3, the DNA is TGTGCCAGCTCAGGTTTGTGGGGGGCATCATTATACGAGCAGTACTTC. Translating it yields CASSGLWGASLYEQYF.

V is TRBV19 and J is TRBJ1-1, with D tentatively TRBD1 (5 bases). V was pared by 5 bases and J by 10 bases, with 14 bases between. The germline V gene has CDR1 LNHDA and CDR2 SQIVND (reference sequence). The CDR3 spans 12 residues. The CDR3 here is CASSPRDSGAFF. The CDR3 region has the DNA TGTGCCAGTAGTCCTAGGGACTCGGGAGCTTTCTTT.

This chain links TRBV2 with TRBJ2-7; D gene uncertain. Trimming cost V 2 bases and J 3 bases, with 2 bases left between them. There are 11 residues in the CDR3. Per the germline V gene, CDR1 is SNHLY and CDR2 is FYNNEI. CDR3 sequence reads: CASSEFYEQYF. CDR3 nucleotides: TGTGCCAGCAGTGAATTCTACGAGCAGTACTTC. Together with reference TRBV2 and TRBJ2-7, the CDR3 gives the full variable domain: EPEVTQTPSHQVTQMGQEVILRCVPISNHLYFYWYRQILGQKVEFLVSFYNNEISEKSEIFDDQFSVERPDGSNFTLKIRSTKLEDSAMYFCASSEFYEQYFGPGTRLTVT.

The rearrangement links TRBV4-1 to TRBJ1-4, with D possibly TRBD1 on 6 matching bases. CDR1 is MGHRA and CDR2 is YSYEKL in the germline V gene. There are 14 residues in the CDR3. Trimming stripped 1 base from V and 5 bases from J, with 8 bases between. CDR3: CASSQGTVNEKLFF. The CDR3 nucleotides read TGCGCCAGCAGCCAAGGGACAGTGAATGAAAAACTGTTTTTT.

The genes are TRBV2 and TRBJ1-2, with D uncertain. V was pared by 1 base and J by 4 bases, with 10 bases between. The CDR3 loop spans 14 amino acids. Germline V lookup: CDR1 SNHLY, CDR2 FYNNEI. CDR3 sequence: CASSEVAGVYGYTF. CDR3 bases: TGTGCCAGCAGTGAAGTAGCAGGAGTCTATGGCTACACCTTC.

The V and J genes are TRBV2 and TRBJ2-5; D remains ambiguous. CDR3 size: 11 residues. Germline V gives CDR1 SNHLY, CDR2 FYNNEI. Trimming pared 2 bases from V and 5 bases from J, leaving 3 bases between. The CDR3 DNA is TGTGCCAGCAGTGAATTGGAGACCCAGTACTTC. Translating it yields CASSELETQYF.

The chain carries TRBV6-4 and TRBJ2-3; no clear D. With 3 bases removed from V and 6 bases from J, the gap between germline ends came to 13 bases. This CDR3 has 14 residues. Germline loops: CDR1 MRHNA, CDR2 SNTAGT. The CDR3 loop reads CASSEEAEEDTQYF. The CDR3 region has the DNA TGTGCCAGCAGTGAGGAAGCAGAAGAGGATACGCAGTATTTT.

The chain couples TRBV4-1 to TRBJ2-6, with 8 bases that match TRBD2. CDR1 is MGHRA, CDR2 YSYEKL, per germline. J gave up 2 bases and V 1 base, and 7 bases lay outside the gene matches. The CDR3 length is 18 residues. CDR3 sequence: CASSQVGRVTAGANVLTF. The CDR3 nucleotides read TGCGCCAGCAGCCAAGTCGGGAGGGTAACTGCTGGGGCCAACGTCCTGACTTTC.

A single count supports this clone. The chain recombines TRBV19 with TRBJ2-7, with D unresolved. V was shortened by 7 bases and J by 5 bases, with 21 bases between the two germline ends. The CDR3 extends over 15 amino acids. The V gene's germline CDR1 is LNHDA and CDR2 SQIVND (reference sequence). This chain's CDR3 is CASTRRLGQFHEQYF. As DNA, the CDR3 is TGTGCCAGTACCCGGAGATTGGGTCAATTCCACGAGCAGTACTTC.

The chain is built from TRBV6-4 and TRBJ2-3; D unclear. The V end was cut by 2 bases, the J end by 2 bases, with 5 bases between. The CDR3 loop spans 13 amino acids. The germline gives CDR1 MRHNA, CDR2 SNTAGT. CDR3 sequence: CASSDLVTDTQYF. The CDR3 bases are TGTGCCAGCAGTGACCTAGTCACAGATACGCAGTATTTT.

This rearrangement joins TRBV30 to TRBJ1-2; D might be TRBD1 (6 bases). The CDR3 runs to 15 residues. V was cut by 0 bases and J by 0 bases, with 11 bases left in between. The germline gives CDR1 GTSNPN, CDR2 SVGIG (reference sequence). DNA for the CDR3: TGTGCCTGGAGTGTCGTTAGGGGGACTAACTATGGCTACACCTTC. As protein: CAWSVVRGTNYGYTF.

This chain uses TRBV21-1 with TRBJ1-1. TRBV21-1 is termed a pseudogene. The CDR3 contains 17 residues. This CDR3 is CASSKRRAGRQNTEAFF. CDR3 nucleotides: TGTGCCAGCAGCAAACGACGGGCGGGGCGACAGAACACTGAAGCTTTCTTT.

In this sample, this clone turned up once. V usage is TRBV6-1 and J usage is TRBJ2-7; no clear D. Trimming shortened V by 3 bases and J by 4 bases, and 7 bases separated the two germline ends. This CDR3 has 12 residues. CDR1 is MNHNS, CDR2 SASEGT, per germline. The CDR3 DNA reads as TGTGCCAGCAGTGACCGGCAGTACGAGCAGTACTTC. This translates into CASSDRQYEQYF.

The chain couples TRBV7-6 to TRBJ2-7; D not certain. The V and J ends lost 0 bases and 6 bases respectively, with 6 bases between them. The germline CDR1 and CDR2 sequences are SGHVS and FNYEAQ. The CDR3 loop spans 12 amino acids. DNA of the CDR3: TGTGCCAGCAGCTTAGCGGGCTCCGAGCAGTACTTC. This codes for CASSLAGSEQYF.

The chain combines TRBV9 with TRBJ2-7; no firm D call. The ends were cut back, 0 bases at V and 3 bases at J, with 13 bases in the middle. CDR1 and CDR2 (germline): SGDLS, YYNGEE. The length of the CDR3 is 15 residues. CDR3 sequence: CASSVGVFLGYEQYF. DNA for the CDR3: TGTGCCAGCAGCGTAGGGGTCTTCCTCGGCTACGAGCAGTACTTC.

The chain has TRBV4-3 and TRBJ1-2; 7 nucleotides agree with TRBD1. The germline V gene encodes CDR1 LGHNA and CDR2 YSLEER. The J segment lost 5 bases and the V segment lost 0 bases, leaving 9 bases of the junction unmatched. There are 16 residues in the CDR3. The CDR3 DNA sequence: TGCGCCAGCAGCCAAGACCGGACAGGCCTATCGTATGGCTACACCTTC. Translating it yields CASSQDRTGLSYGYTF.

The genes are TRBV7-9 and TRBJ2-7; TRBD2 matches at 8 bases. CDR1 and CDR2 from the germline V gene are SEHNR and FQNEAQ (reference sequence). This CDR3 contains 15 residues. V shed 4 bases, J shed 2 bases, and the junction held 7 bases outside the gene matches. Written as DNA, the CDR3 is TGTGCCAGCAGCTCCCCCGGACTAGCCACCTACGAGCAGTACTTC. This translates into CASSSPGLATYEQYF.

CDR3 protein: CAWSGKTGGTNTEAFF. CDR3 bases: TGTGCCTGGAGTGGGAAGACAGGGGGTACGAACACTGAAGCTTTCTTT. The chain recombines TRBV30 with TRBJ1-1, with 9 bases lining up with TRBD1. CDR1 is GTSNPN and CDR2 is SVGIG in the germline V gene (reference sequence). The J segment lost 1 base and the V segment lost 1 base, leaving 7 bases of the junction unmatched. The length of the CDR3 is 16 residues.

The rearrangement uses TRBV19 and TRBJ1-5; D might be TRBD1 (5 bases). V lost 8 bases and J lost 1, with 15 bases in between. The CDR3 length is 15 residues. Per germline, CDR1 LNHDA and CDR2 SQIVND (reference sequence). The CDR3 DNA reads as TGTGCCAGTCAGCGGGGGGATTGGAGCAATCAGCCCCAGCATTTT. Residues: CASQRGDWSNQPQHF.

The V call is TRBV5-8, the J call TRBJ2-3; D not resolved. The CDR3 has 12 residues. V gave up 0 bases and J gave up 5 bases, with 4 bases separating them. Looked up from germline, CDR1 is SGHTS and CDR2 is YDEGEE. The CDR3 sequence is CASSLARDTQYF. For the CDR3, the DNA is TGTGCCAGCAGCTTGGCCAGAGATACGCAGTATTTT.

This sequence joins TRBV5-8 and TRBJ1-1, with D possibly matching TRBD1 (5 bases). Germline loops: CDR1 SGHTS, CDR2 YDEGEE. Trimming removed 4 bases at V and 0 bases at J, with 16 bases between. The CDR3 extends over 16 amino acids. The CDR3: CASSPRGGRLNTEAFF. DNA for the CDR3: TGTGCCAGCAGCCCACGGGGGGGACGGTTGAACACTGAAGCTTTCTTT.

This clone appeared once. The rearrangement links TRBV5-1 to TRBJ1-4; D ambiguous. The CDR3 runs to 16 residues. V was clipped by 4 bases and J by 2 bases, with 15 bases between them. Germline V gene sequence: CDR1 SGHRS, CDR2 YFSETQ. The CDR3 loop reads CASSPSGGTTNEKLFF. Written as DNA, the CDR3 is TGCGCCAGCAGCCCCTCCGGCGGCACGACTAATGAAAAACTGTTTTTT.

The chain has TRBV4-2 and TRBJ2-1; 8 bases fit TRBD2. The CDR3 consists of 16 residues. Germline assignment: CDR1 LGHNA and CDR2 YNFKEQ. The junction had 7 bases not matched to a gene; V was cut back by 0 bases and J by 6 bases. The CDR3 coding sequence is TGTGCCAGCAGCCAAGACCTTCGGGAGGGATTCAATGAGCAGTTCTTC. This translates into CASSQDLREGFNEQFF.

The rearrangement uses TRBV5-5 and TRBJ1-2; D is unclear. CDR1 and CDR2 (germline): SGHKS, YYEKEE (reference sequence). The CDR3 extends over 14 amino acids. The V and J ends lost 4 bases and 0 bases respectively, with 10 bases between them. CDR3: CASSPVGANYGYTF. CDR3 in DNA: TGTGCCAGCAGCCCAGTCGGGGCTAACTATGGCTACACCTTC.

The chain joins TRBV3-1 (or the pseudogene TRBV3-2) to TRBJ2-1; TRBD2 matches 8 bases. This CDR3 is 16 amino acids long. Unmatched junction bases numbered 11, after V lost 4 bases and J lost 6 bases. Per the germline V gene, CDR1 is LGHDT and CDR2 is YNNKEL (reference sequence). CDR3 loop: CASSLNSGTSANEQFF. CDR3 DNA: TGTGCCAGCAGCCTAAACTCCGGGACTAGTGCCAATGAGCAGTTCTTC.